The T cell receptor beta chain described here comes from a study of blood T cell repertoires in COVID-19. At the level of the study: Spain, Italy and the United States supplied samples that represented acute and convalescent COVID-19. The analysed material was cDNA or gDNA that came from T cells, B-cell-depleted T cells, or PBMCs.

The CDR3 covers 14 residues. Unmatched junction bases numbered 5, after V lost 1 base and J lost 7 bases. Germline CDR1 is SGHRS and CDR2 is YFSETQ. In the original workflow: Counts of nucleated cells, estimated from reference gene primer amplification, were obtained. Using immunoSEQ multiplex PCR, the repertoire was profiled, and TCRdb retains in-frame clones only, with some absent. That table gives V, J and clone size, and the DNA gave D and trimming. The data contain nearly 80,000 clones, roughly 85% of them seen just once; the ten biggest clones take up 4.9%. This receptor was taken from a woman older than 75 with active or convalescent COVID-19. This chain connects TRBV5-1 to TRBJ1-3; 7 bases match TRBD1. Material for sequencing was peripheral blood. Here the CDR3 DNA reads TGCGCCAGCAGCTTGTCAGGGGGAGAGAACACCATATATTTT. Protein sequence: CASSLSGGENTIYF.